The T cell receptor (beta chain) described here comes from a study of T cell changes during pregnancy in multiple sclerosis. Only in-frame clones appear in the TCRdb table, and some are missing; sequencing was by immunoSEQ multiplex PCR. The table lists about 75,000 clones, 90% to 95% of them singletons. Germline loops: CDR1 PRHDT, CDR2 FYEKMQ (reference sequence). The V end was cut by 4 bases, the J end by 8 bases, with 9 bases between. This CDR3 comprises 12 residues. The TCR sequence derives from a female donor with multiple sclerosis, enrolled in a pregnancy study. V usage is TRBV13 and J usage is TRBJ2-1; a weak D match, TRBD2 (5 bases). Here the sequenced sample was CD4+ T cells from peripheral blood mononuclear cells, taken after pregnancy. CDR3 sequence (DNA): TGTGCCAGCAGCTCCACTAGGTATGAGCAGTTCTTC. Translation: CASSSTRYEQFF.